This paragraph covers one T cell receptor beta chain sequence. It has no known antigen specificity. Per-nucleotide qualities are absent, and no much larger clonotype sits a single base away. These data belong to a study of cytomegalovirus exposure and HLA in healthy donors (dated by TCRdb to 2015 to 2018). Background for the entire study: In an earlier analysis of roughly 590 of the donors, 250 to 350 Gb of sequence data and 95 million to 130 million unique TCR beta sequences from about 179 million T cells were reported. About 320 gigabases of sequencing data and 78 million or so unique TCR sequences were included in an early release covering about 600 HLA-typed donors. Of the roughly 400 genotyped donors, less than 90% were placed in the genetic ancestry cluster associated with self-reported Caucasian donors. The study was designed to test whether signatures of past pathogen exposure could be identified by cataloging public T cell receptors. The T cell repertoires of under 750 subjects were profiled by immunosequencing and related to cytomegalovirus serostatus. In addition to the first cohort of about 650 subjects, a separate validation cohort of 120 different subjects was used. To predict cytomegalovirus infection status, the study brought together high-throughput TCR immunosequencing, statistical association of individual TCRs with disease status, and machine learning. A later analysis re-analyzed previously published TCR beta repertoires from roughly 630 donors and added high-resolution HLA genotyping to study TCR occurrence patterns. Rather than drawing on any new phenotypic data, the later analysis identified candidate immune exposures from TCR beta sequences and the way those sequences occurred across donors. To decide whether each TCR beta V gene segment behaved as functional or pseudogenic, an earlier analysis of approximately 590 of the donors relied on high-throughput TCR beta sequencing. Donor age, sex, ethnicity and CMV serostatus were compiled alongside the repertoire data. A later genetic analysis took genome-wide SNP genotypes for about 55% of the roughly 700 donors and used that subset as a discovery cohort. Every discovery cohort repertoire had been produced on one sequencing platform. HLA typing covered class I and class II loci at four-digit resolution. The number of typed donors differed by locus: about 629-640 for A, B, C, DRB1 and DQB1; some 500 for DQA1; around 580 for DPA1; and roughly 450 for DPB1. About five DR-DQ haplotypes were treated as single units for association and clustering because of strong linkage in the cohort. Among around 400 genotyped donors of the cohort, an average of roughly 230,000 unique TCR beta nucleotide sequences was sequenced per donor, of which approximately 19% were non-productive. The paper's findings and limits, for the study overall: A later analysis found that most CMV-associated TCR beta chains appeared HLA-restricted, with HLA associations seemingly driven largely by CMV exposure. Correlated functional status among segregating V segments might be attributable to linkage disequilibrium, but an unknown experimental factor could not be ruled out. A few of the identified cytomegalovirus-associated TCR beta chains were confirmed in vitro to be specific for cytomegalovirus antigens. When HLA alleles, especially DR and DQ, strongly co-occurred, attributing TCR associations to individual alleles was difficult. According to the authors, the approach could potentially be generalized to other disease states and immunological phenotypes. For the cohort, immune exposure information was limited to CMV serostatus. Several of the top co-occurrence clusters appeared to be linked to parvovirus B19, influenza, CMV and Epstein-Barr virus, according to a later analysis. Roughly uniform sequencing depth across donors was assumed in presence/absence analyses, although this assumption may not hold. Compared with the approximately 700-donor mean, donors in an Asian-associated ancestry cluster had fewer N-insertions in productive TCRs, according to a later genetic analysis. The earlier analysis of nearly 600 of the donors excluded approximately 15 rarely observed V segments, including chromosome 9 orphons, because counts were too low. A cluster of highly shared sequence variants was judged likely to represent a technical artifact of the sequencing pipeline. According to a later analysis, TCR association rates differed among HLA loci, with DRB1 alleles showing the most associated TCRs and HLA-C alleles showing the fewest. In the study, roughly 160 TCR beta chains were listed as associated with cytomegalovirus. A later genetic analysis associated a missense DCLRE1C variant with V-gene and J-gene trimming of TCR beta chains, and an independent cohort replicated the association. In a later analysis, HLA-associated TCR beta chains were found to be more clonally expanded and to have lower generation probabilities than equally common non-associated chains. A further reported finding was that TCR beta sequences accurately predicted the HLA-A and HLA-B alleles for most subjects in the first cohort. The classifier was reported to diagnose cytomegalovirus status with high specificity and sensitivity in both the original cohort and the validation cohort. While some public TCRs were present in many individuals, most TCR sequences turned up only very rarely across donors. A later analysis associated around 16,000 TCR beta sequences with specific HLA alleles at a false discovery rate of 0.05. Only TCR beta chains were sequenced in this cohort, and the absence of alpha or paired-chain data limited detectable features. In an earlier analysis of some 550 of the donors, most TCR beta V segments were observed in productive rearrangements about 87% or about 30% of the time, broadly matching IMGT annotations. HLA typing was unavailable for some donors at each locus, so association tests used only the typed subset.

The library was built by means of the immunoSEQ multiplex PCR assay. For the multiplex PCR, a mixture combining 60 forward primers for TCR Vbeta segments and 13 reverse primers for TCR Jbeta segments was used. Amplification of the CDR3 region of rearranged TCR beta genes was performed with a multiplex PCR assay on genomic DNA. Amplified TCR beta libraries were sequenced as 87-base-pair reads on the Illumina HiSeq System. As for the original processing: Across the 500 to 850 repertoires, a later analysis counted 80 million or so unique TCR beta chains, 9.5 million to 13 million of which were shared by at least two donors. Raw reads were error-corrected and collapsed into unique sequences with a nearest-neighbor algorithm that merged closely related sequences to remove PCR and sequencing errors. V, D and J gene segments were assigned by aligning CDR3 sequences to IMGT reference sequences. Each retained sequence needed at least a six-nucleotide match to both a V gene segment and a J gene segment. Rearrangements were classified as productive when the CDR3 lacked stop codons and remained in frame with V and J, and all other rearrangements were classified as non-productive. CDR3 was defined by IMGT convention, running from the second conserved V-encoded cysteine to the conserved J-encoded phenylalanine. The earlier analysis of about 570 of the donors excluded any sequence lacking an unambiguous match to a single V gene segment. An earlier analysis of several hundred of the donors called V segments functional above 56.7% productive rearrangements and segregating when the between-donor standard deviation exceeded 5%. A statistical classification framework was developed to diagnose cytomegalovirus status using the catalog of TCR beta chain sequences. V and J gene assignment, in a later analysis, came from comparing TCR nucleotide sequences with IMGT/GENE-DB human TR gene sequences. Using the TCRdist pipeline, a later analysis assigned CDR3 sequences along with most-parsimonious VDJ recombination scenarios. A later analysis defined each TCR beta chain by its CDR3 amino acid sequence plus V-gene family, and excluded reads lacking a unique V-gene family. A later analysis removed several hundred highly shared, low-generation-probability nucleotide sequences to deal with suspected cross-contamination and a sequencing artifact. In a later analysis, a clonal expansion index for each public chain was calculated from normalized within-repertoire ranks of inferred template counts. In a later analysis, generation probabilities were computed using a VDJ recombination model fitted to out-of-frame rearrangements, and the results were checked against IGoR. A later analysis scored TCR-TCR, TCR-HLA and TCR-CMV co-occurrence with hypergeometric tests, applying a repertoire-size bias correction to TCR pairs. False discovery rates were estimated in a later analysis by permuting HLA or CMV assignments 20 times. In a later analysis, co-occurring TCRs were grouped using DBSCAN, with TCRdist sequence similarity added in when clustering inside HLA-allele-positive subsets. For co-occurrence clustering, repertoires with fewer than 30,000 or more than 120,000 public chains were excluded, along with 5 or 6 repertoires with anomalous nucleotide sharing. This immuneACCESS table, as held by TCRdb, lists in-frame sequences with V and J called but not all clones. Of the missing ones, under half trace to an unresolved V gene in checked studies; the others have no known cause. V, J and clone size derive from that table, while D and trimming were established from the DNA sequence. The sample includes about 160,000 clones, with about 79% observed a single time. Of the sample, under 7.5% falls within the top ten clones.

In total, approximately 610 healthy bone marrow donors made up the cohort. Cohort members were all nominally healthy when sampled, although unrecorded immune exposures were likely present. The donor was CMV seropositive and was included in the group of 290 or so seropositive cohort members. Each donor provided a peripheral blood sample, and peripheral blood mononuclear cells were used for TCR beta sequencing. Genomic DNA was extracted from the blood cell samples with the Qiagen DNeasy Blood Extraction Kit. Sequencing used PBMCs. This TCR was sampled from a man aged 50-60 years in good health and CMV-seropositive.

The DNA is TGTGCCAGCAGGGATTTGGGAGATGAGCAGTTCTTC. Its protein reads: CASRDLGDEQFF. In this chain, TRBV5-4 is recombined with TRBJ2-1; TRBD2 is perhaps the D gene, given 5 matching bases. The cysteine opens and the phenylalanine closes a CDR3 of 12 amino acids. Kept here is only the CDR3 DNA, which spans 36 bases and is read in frame from base 1. The V and J ends are trimmed by 5 bases and 8 bases, leaving 11 bases between them. As encoded in the germline V gene (reference sequence), CDR1 is SGHNT while CDR2 is YYREEE.